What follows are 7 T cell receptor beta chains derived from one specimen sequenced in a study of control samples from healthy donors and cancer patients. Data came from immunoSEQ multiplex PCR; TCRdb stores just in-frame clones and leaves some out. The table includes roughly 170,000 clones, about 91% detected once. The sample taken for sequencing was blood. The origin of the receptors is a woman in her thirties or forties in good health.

CDR3 DNA: TGTGCCAGCAGTTCTGCGGTGGGGCATGAAAAACTGTTTTTT. It codes for CASSSAVGHEKLFF. The chain employs TRBV28 and TRBJ1-4; tentatively, D is TRBD1 (5 bases). The CDR3 spans 14 residues. The germline V and J ends were trimmed by 4 bases and 6 bases, with 12 bases remaining between them. Looked up from germline, CDR1 is MDHEN and CDR2 is SYDVKM.

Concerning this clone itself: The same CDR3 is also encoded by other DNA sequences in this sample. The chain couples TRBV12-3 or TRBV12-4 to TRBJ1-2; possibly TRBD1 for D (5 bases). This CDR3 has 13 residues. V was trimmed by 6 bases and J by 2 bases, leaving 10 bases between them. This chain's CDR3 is CASSSGRNYGYTF. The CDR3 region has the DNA TGTGCCAGCAGCTCGGGACGGAACTATGGCTACACCTTC.

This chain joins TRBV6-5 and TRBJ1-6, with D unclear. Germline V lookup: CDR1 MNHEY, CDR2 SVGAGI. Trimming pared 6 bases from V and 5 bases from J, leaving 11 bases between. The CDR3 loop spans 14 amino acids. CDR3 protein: CASRPPGNNSPLHF. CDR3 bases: TGTGCCAGCAGACCCCCCGGGAATAATTCACCCCTCCACTTT.

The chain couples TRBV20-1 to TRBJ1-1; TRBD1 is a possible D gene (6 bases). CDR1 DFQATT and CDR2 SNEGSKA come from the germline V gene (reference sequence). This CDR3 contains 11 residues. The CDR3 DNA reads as TGCAGGTACAGGGCAGGCACTGAAGCTTTCTTT. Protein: CRYRAGTEAFF.

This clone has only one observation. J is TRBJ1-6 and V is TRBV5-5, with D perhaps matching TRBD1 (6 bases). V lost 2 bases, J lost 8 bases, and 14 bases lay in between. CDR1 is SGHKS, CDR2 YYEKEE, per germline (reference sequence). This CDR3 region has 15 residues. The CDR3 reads CASSFGQTVDSPLHF. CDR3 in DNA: TGTGCCAGCAGCTTCGGACAGACGGTTGATTCACCCCTCCACTTT.

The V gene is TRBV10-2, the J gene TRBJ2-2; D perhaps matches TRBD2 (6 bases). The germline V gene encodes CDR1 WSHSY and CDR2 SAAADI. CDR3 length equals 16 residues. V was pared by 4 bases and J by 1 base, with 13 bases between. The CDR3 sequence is CASSVGGARNTGELFF. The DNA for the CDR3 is TGCGCCAGCAGTGTAGGAGGGGCAAGGAACACCGGGGAGCTGTTTTTT.

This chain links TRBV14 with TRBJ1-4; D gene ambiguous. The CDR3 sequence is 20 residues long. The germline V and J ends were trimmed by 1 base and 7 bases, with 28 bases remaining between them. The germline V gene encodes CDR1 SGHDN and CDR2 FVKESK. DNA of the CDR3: TGTGCCAGCAGCCAAGCAAGATTTTTTCGGGCCTCGAAAATGGTTGAAAAACTGTTTTTT. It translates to CASSQARFFRASKMVEKLFF.